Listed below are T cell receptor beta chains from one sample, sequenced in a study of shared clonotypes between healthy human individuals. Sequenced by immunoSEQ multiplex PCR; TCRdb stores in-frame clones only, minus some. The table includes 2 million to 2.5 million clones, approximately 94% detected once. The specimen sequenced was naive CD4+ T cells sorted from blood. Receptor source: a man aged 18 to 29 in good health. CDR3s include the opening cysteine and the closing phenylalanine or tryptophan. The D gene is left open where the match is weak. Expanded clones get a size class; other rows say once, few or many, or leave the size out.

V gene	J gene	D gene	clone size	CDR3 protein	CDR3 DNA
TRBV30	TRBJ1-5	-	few	CAWSVSEGPQHF	TGTGCCTGGAGTGTAAGTGAGGGGCCCCAGCATTTT
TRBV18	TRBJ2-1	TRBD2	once	CASSPGGLAGFFPGNEQFF	TGTGCCAGCTCACCAGGGGGACTAGCGGGTTTCTTCCCAGGCAATGAGCAGTTCTTC
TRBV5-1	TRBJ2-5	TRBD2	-	CASSSGLSGGLTGETQYF	TGCGCCAGCAGCTCCGGACTAAGCGGGGGGCTAACCGGAGAGACCCAGTACTTC
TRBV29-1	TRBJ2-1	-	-	CSVEESGNEQFF	TGCAGCGTTGAAGAAAGTGGAAATGAGCAGTTCTTC
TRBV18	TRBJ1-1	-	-	CASSPKEGRVAFF	TGTGCCAGCTCACCAAAAGAGGGTAGGGTAGCTTTCTTT
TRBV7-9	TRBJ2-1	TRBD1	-	CAASTDRLYNEQFF	TGTGCCGCAAGTACGGACAGGCTCTACAATGAGCAGTTCTTC
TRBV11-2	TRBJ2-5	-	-	CASSLERQETQYF	TGTGCCAGCAGCTTAGAGAGACAGGAGACCCAGTACTTC
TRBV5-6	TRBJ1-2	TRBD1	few	CASSPLTGDYGYTF	TGTGCCAGCAGCCCACTGACAGGGGACTATGGCTACACCTTC
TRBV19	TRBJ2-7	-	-	CASSTSGTIYEQYF	TGTGCCAGTAGTACATCCGGGACAATCTACGAGCAGTACTTC
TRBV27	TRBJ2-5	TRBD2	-	CASSASGGKGETQYF	TGTGCCAGCAGCGCCAGCGGGGGGAAAGGGGAGACCCAGTACTTC
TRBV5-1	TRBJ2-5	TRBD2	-	CASSGSGGQETQYF	TGCGCCAGCAGCGGGAGCGGGGGACAAGAGACCCAGTACTTC
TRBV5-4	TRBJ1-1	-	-	CASSSRTNPDEAFF	TGTGCCAGCAGCTCCCGGACAAACCCAGATGAAGCTTTCTTT
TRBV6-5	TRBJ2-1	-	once	CASSYNHQGVNEQFF	TGTGCCAGCAGTTACAATCACCAGGGAGTCAATGAGCAGTTCTTC
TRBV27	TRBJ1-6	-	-	CASSLRPGRDNSPLHF	TGTGCCAGCAGTTTAAGACCGGGGCGCGATAATTCACCCCTCCACTTT
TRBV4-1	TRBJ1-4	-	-	CASSQGPTATNEKLFF	TGCGCCAGCAGCCAAGGTCCGACAGCAACTAATGAAAAACTGTTTTTT
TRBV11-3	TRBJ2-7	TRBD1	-	CASSLGQGEAYEQYF	TGTGCCAGCAGCTTGGGACAGGGAGAGGCCTACGAGCAGTACTTC
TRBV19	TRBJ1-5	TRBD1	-	CASSTGTGFLNQPQHF	TGTGCCAGTAGTACCGGGACAGGCTTTTTAAATCAGCCCCAGCATTTT
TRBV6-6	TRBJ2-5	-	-	CASRGAGETQYF	TGTGCCAGCAGAGGAGCGGGAGAGACCCAGTACTTC
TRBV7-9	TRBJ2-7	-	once	CASGRDSYEQYF	TGTGCCAGCGGGAGAGACTCCTACGAGCAGTACTTC
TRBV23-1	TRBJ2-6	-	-	CARSISVIGVLTF	TGCGCCAGATCAATATCGGTAATAGGCGTCCTGACTTTC
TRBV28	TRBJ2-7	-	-	CASSSGYEQYF	TGTGCCAGCAGTTCCGGGTACGAGCAGTACTTC
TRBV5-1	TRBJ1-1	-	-	CASSTLTADTTEAFF	TGCGCCAGCAGCACTTTGACAGCCGATACCACTGAAGCTTTCTTT
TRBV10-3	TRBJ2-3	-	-	CAADGGGDTQYF	TGTGCCGCCGACGGGGGAGGAGATACGCAGTATTTT
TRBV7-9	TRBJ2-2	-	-	CASSKGGVNTGELFF	TGTGCCAGCAGCAAAGGGGGTGTTAACACCGGGGAGCTGTTTTTT
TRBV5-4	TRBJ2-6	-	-	CASGSGGLGANVLTF	TGTGCCAGCGGCTCCGGGGGGCTTGGGGCCAACGTCCTGACTTTC
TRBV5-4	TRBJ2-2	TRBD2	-	CASSPRSGGNTGELFF	TGTGCCAGCAGCCCTAGGTCGGGAGGAAACACCGGGGAGCTGTTTTTT
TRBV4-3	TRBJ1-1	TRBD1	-	CASSQDRTGPNTEAFF	TGCGCCAGCAGCCAAGACCGGACAGGGCCGAACACTGAAGCTTTCTTT
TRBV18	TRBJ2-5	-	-	CASSPSFLGTQYF	TGTGCCAGCTCACCAAGCTTCCTTGGGACCCAGTACTTC
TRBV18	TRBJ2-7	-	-	CASSPPNLGAGNEQYF	TGTGCCAGCTCACCACCAAATCTTGGGGCTGGAAACGAGCAGTACTTC
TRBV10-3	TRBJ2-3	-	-	CAISEIMIDTQYF	TGTGCCATCAGTGAGATCATGATTGATACGCAGTATTTT
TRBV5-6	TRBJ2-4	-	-	CASSLEMGPGPKNIQYF	TGTGCCAGCAGCTTGGAGATGGGACCCGGGCCCAAAAACATTCAGTACTTC
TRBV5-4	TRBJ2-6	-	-	CASSLPLQGAGANVLTF	TGTGCCAGCAGCTTGCCCCTACAGGGCGCTGGGGCCAACGTCCTGACTTTC